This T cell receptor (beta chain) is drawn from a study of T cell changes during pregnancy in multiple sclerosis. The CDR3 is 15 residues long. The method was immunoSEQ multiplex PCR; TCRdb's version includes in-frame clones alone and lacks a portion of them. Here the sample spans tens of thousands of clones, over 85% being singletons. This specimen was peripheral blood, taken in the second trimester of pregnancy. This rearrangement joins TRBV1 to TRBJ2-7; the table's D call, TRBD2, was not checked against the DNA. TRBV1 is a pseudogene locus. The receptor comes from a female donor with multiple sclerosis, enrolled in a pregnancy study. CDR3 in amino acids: CTSSQGLLAGYEQYF. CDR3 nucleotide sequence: TGCACCAGCAGCCAAGGCCTACTAGCGGGGTACGAGCAGTACTTC.